The source of this T cell receptor (beta chain) is a study of human T cells and chemical hapten exposure. Study context: Per-sample TCR yield variation was attributed mainly to small pooled library volume differences.

Study-wide results and caveats: No shift was seen in TCRs above 1 in 1000 frequency with DPC sensitization.

Germline assignment: CDR1 SEHNR and CDR2 FQNEAQ (reference sequence). The CDR3 totals 14 residues. The J segment lost 3 bases and the V segment lost 4 bases, leaving 3 bases of the junction unmatched. This clonotype has only a few counts. Its antigen is not known. Whole blood, unfractionated, served as the material for total RNA extraction. Individual cDNA molecules (in the library) carried attached unique molecular identifiers. TCRdb passed the reads through MiXCR, listing each CDR3 protein once. The sample consists of around 120,000 distinct CDR3 sequences, approximately 9% of them appearing once. The receptor's source is a human donor in good health. Some clones in this sample may be carry-over from other donors' samples. What was sequenced was whole blood. V and J are TRBV7-9 and TRBJ2-7, with TRBD1 matching 10 bases. The CDR3 spells CASSSRDRGYEQYF. CDR3 nucleotides: TGTGCCAGCAGCTCCCGGGACAGGGGCTACGAGCAGTACTTC.